The T cell receptor beta chain described here comes from a study of cytomegalovirus exposure and HLA in healthy donors. Study-wide results and caveats: It was taken for granted in presence/absence analyses that sequencing depth across donors was roughly uniform.

PCR employed 60 Vbeta and 13 Jbeta primers. The protocol was immunoSEQ multiplex PCR, while the TCRdb copy is restricted to in-frame clones and leaves out a portion. The sample includes about 160,000 clones, under 80% of them seen just once. This clone came up once. Its specificity is unknown. Germline V gene data show CDR1 as MNHEY and CDR2 as SVGAGI. This CDR3 has 14 amino acids. With 7 bases removed from V and 4 bases from J, the gap between germline ends came to 16 bases. The sequence came from a middle-aged man in good health and CMV-seronegative. The chain has TRBV6-5 and TRBJ1-2; maybe TRBD1 (5 bases). Sample: PBMCs. In DNA form, the CDR3 reads TGTGCCAGCACGGGGGAAGGTCTTGTCTATGGCTACACCTTC. As protein: CASTGEGLVYGYTF.